This T cell receptor (beta chain) was captured in a study of blood T cell repertoires in COVID-19. The method was immunoSEQ multiplex PCR; TCRdb's version includes in-frame clones alone and lacks a portion of them. This table has hundreds of thousands of clones, 89% appearing once. Trimming pared 10 bases from V and 1 base from J, leaving 10 bases between. Germline CDR1 and CDR2: SGHTA and FQGNSA. The CDR3 is 12 amino acids. The TCR sequence derives from a woman in her sixties or seventies with acute or convalescent COVID-19. The chain uses TRBV7-2 and TRBJ1-1; tentatively, D is TRBD1 (6 bases). Sequencing was done on a sample of peripheral blood. The CDR3 spells CATPQGNTEAFF. The CDR3 coding sequence is TGTGCCACCCCACAGGGGAACACTGAAGCTTTCTTT.